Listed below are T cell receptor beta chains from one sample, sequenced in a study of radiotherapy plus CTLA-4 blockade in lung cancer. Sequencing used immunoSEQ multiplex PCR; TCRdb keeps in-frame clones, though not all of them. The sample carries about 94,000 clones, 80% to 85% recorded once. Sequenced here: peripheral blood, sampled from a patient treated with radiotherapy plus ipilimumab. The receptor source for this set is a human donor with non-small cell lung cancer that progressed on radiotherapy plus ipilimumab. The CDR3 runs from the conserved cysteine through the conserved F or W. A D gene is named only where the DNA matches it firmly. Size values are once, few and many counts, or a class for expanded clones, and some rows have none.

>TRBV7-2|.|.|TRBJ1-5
CASSLNINQPQHF
TGTGCCAGCAGCTTGAACATTAATCAGCCCCAGCATTTT
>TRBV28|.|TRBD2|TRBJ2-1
CASSSAGGPSYNEQFF
TGTGCCAGCAGTTCAGCGGGAGGGCCCTCCTACAATGAGCAGTTCTTC
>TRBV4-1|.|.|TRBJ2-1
CASSQEWTDLYNEQFF
TGCGCCAGCAGCCAAGAGTGGACAGACCTTTACAATGAGCAGTTCTTC
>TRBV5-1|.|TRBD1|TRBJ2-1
CASSLARGRDEQFF
TGCGCCAGCAGCTTGGCCAGGGGGCGTGATGAGCAGTTCTTC
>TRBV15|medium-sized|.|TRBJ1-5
CATSRGASNQPQHF
TGTGCCACCAGCAGAGGGGCTAGCAATCAGCCCCAGCATTTT
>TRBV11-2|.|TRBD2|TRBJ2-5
CASSIRRTSGQETQYF
TGTGCCAGCAGCATTAGGAGGACTAGCGGCCAAGAGACCCAGTACTTC
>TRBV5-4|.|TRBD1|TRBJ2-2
CASSLPRGPLTGELFF
TGTGCCAGCAGCTTGCCCAGGGGGCCACTTACCGGGGAGCTGTTTTTT
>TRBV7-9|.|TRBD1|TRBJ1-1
CASSFDRVTEAFF
TGTGCCAGCAGCTTCGACAGGGTCACTGAAGCTTTCTTT
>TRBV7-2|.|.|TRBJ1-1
CASSLIFGEAFF
TGTGCCAGCAGCTTAATTTTTGGCGAAGCTTTCTTT
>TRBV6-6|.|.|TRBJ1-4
CASTRQATNEKLFF
TGTGCCAGCACCAGACAGGCAACTAATGAAAAACTGTTTTTT
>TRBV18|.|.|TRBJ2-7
CASSPGTRAAYEQYF
TGTGCCAGCTCACCAGGGACCCGCGCCGCCTACGAGCAGTACTTC
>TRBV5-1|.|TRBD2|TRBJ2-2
CASSIRRLAENTGELFF
TGCGCCAGCAGCATACGACGACTAGCAGAGAACACCGGGGAGCTGTTTTTT
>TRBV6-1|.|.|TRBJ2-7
CASSEAGENYEQYF
TGTGCCAGCAGTGAGGCAGGGGAGAACTACGAGCAGTACTTC
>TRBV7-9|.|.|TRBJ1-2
CASSHDGIPHGYTF
TGTGCCAGCAGCCATGACGGAATCCCACATGGCTACACCTTC
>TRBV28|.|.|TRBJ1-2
CACEQRVEGYTF
TGTGCCTGCGAGCAGAGGGTTGAGGGCTACACCTTC
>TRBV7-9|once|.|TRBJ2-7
CASSLSGSEQYF
TGTGCCAGCAGCCTATCCGGTAGCGAGCAGTACTTC
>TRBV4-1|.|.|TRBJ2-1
CASSQVDLVTYNEQFF
TGCGCCAGCAGCCAAGTGGACTTGGTAACTTACAATGAGCAGTTCTTC
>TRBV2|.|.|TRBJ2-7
CASSGPGGVGFEQYF
TGTGCCAGCAGCGGTCCGGGGGGCGTAGGGTTCGAGCAGTACTTC
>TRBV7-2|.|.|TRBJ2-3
CASSFSVTDPQYF
TGTGCCAGCAGCTTTTCTGTTACAGATCCGCAGTATTTT
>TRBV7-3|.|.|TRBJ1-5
CASSLSGGNQPQHF
TGTGCCAGCAGCTTATCAGGGGGCAATCAGCCCCAGCATTTT
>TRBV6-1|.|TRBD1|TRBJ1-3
CASSRQGSGNTIYF
TGTGCCAGCAGTAGACAGGGCTCTGGAAACACCATATATTTT
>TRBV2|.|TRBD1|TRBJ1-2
CASRARGPNYGYTF
TGTGCCAGCAGAGCAAGGGGGCCTAACTATGGCTACACCTTC
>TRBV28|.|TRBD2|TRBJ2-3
CASSLKGLDPDTQYF
TGTGCCAGCAGTTTAAAGGGACTAGACCCAGATACGCAGTATTTT
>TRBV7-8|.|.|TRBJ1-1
CASTSNGIEAFF
TGTGCCAGCACCTCAAACGGAATTGAAGCTTTCTTT
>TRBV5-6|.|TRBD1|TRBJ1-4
CASRRTGGEKLFF
TGTGCCAGCAGGCGGACAGGGGGCGAAAAACTGTTTTTT
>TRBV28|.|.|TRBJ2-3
CASSLEGNGVGDTQYF
TGTGCCAGCAGTTTGGAAGGGAATGGAGTGGGAGATACGCAGTATTTT
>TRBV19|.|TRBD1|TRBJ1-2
CASRSGTGRLGNYGYTF
TGTGCCAGCAGATCCGGGACAGGGAGGTTAGGGAACTATGGCTACACCTTC
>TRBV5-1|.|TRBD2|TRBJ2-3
CASSAFLAGESDTQYF
TGCGCCAGCAGCGCCTTTTTAGCGGGGGAATCAGATACGCAGTATTTT
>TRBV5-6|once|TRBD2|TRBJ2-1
CASSFRGSRYNEQFF
TGTGCCAGCAGCTTCCGCGGGAGTAGGTACAATGAGCAGTTCTTC
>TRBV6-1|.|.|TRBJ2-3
CASTTDTQYF
TGTGCCAGCACCACAGATACGCAGTATTTT
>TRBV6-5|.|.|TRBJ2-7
CASKVDVSRAYEQYF
TGTGCCAGCAAGGTGGACGTCTCGCGGGCCTACGAGCAGTACTTC
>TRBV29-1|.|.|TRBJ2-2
CSVGAGSRGFAGELFF
TGCAGCGTTGGAGCCGGGAGTCGAGGTTTCGCCGGGGAGCTGTTTTTT
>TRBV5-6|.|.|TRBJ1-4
CASSLYATNEKLFF
TGTGCCAGCAGCTTATATGCAACTAATGAAAAACTGTTTTTT
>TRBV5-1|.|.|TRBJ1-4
CASRDGGDINEKLFF
TGCGCCAGCAGGGACGGGGGCGACATTAATGAAAAACTGTTTTTT
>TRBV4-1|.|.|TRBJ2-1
CASSQAGFNEQFF
TGCGCCAGCAGCCAAGCAGGGTTCAATGAGCAGTTCTTC
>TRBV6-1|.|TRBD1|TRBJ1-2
CASTLDRLLGYTF
TGTGCCAGCACCCTGGACAGGTTATTGGGCTACACCTTC
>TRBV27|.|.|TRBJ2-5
CASSFRTMKTQYF
TGTGCCAGCAGTTTTCGGACGATGAAGACCCAGTACTTC
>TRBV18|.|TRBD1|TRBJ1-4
CASSPRDSFEKLFF
TGTGCCAGCTCACCAAGGGACAGTTTTGAAAAACTGTTTTTT
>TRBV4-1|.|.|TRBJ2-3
CASSQESSGSTIRQYF
TGCGCCAGCAGCCAAGAGTCCAGCGGTTCAACTATACGACAGTATTTT
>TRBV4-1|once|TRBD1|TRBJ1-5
CASSQDGTGRNQPQHF
TGCGCCAGCAGCCAAGACGGGACAGGGCGGAATCAGCCCCAGCATTTT
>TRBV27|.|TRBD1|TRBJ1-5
CASSLGGDRVAQPQHF
TGTGCCAGCAGTTTAGGAGGGGACAGGGTGGCTCAGCCCCAGCATTTT
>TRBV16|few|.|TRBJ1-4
CASSRLGEKLFF
TGTGCCAGCAGCAGATTAGGGGAAAAACTGTTTTTT
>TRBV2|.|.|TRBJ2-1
CASGEWGSYNEQFF
TGTGCCAGCGGGGAGTGGGGCTCCTACAATGAGCAGTTCTTC
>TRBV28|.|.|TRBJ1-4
CASELRSNEKLFF
TGTGCCAGCGAACTGAGAAGTAATGAAAAACTGTTTTTT
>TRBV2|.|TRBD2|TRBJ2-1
CASSEALISGSPHDEQFF
TGTGCCAGCAGTGAAGCGCTAATTAGCGGGAGCCCCCATGATGAGCAGTTCTTC
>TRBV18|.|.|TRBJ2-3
CASSRGVPGDFGTDTQYF
TGTGCCAGCTCACGGGGGGTTCCGGGGGACTTCGGCACAGATACGCAGTATTTT
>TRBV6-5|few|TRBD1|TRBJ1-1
CASSSGQLTEAFF
TGTGCCAGCAGCTCGGGACAGCTCACTGAAGCTTTCTTT
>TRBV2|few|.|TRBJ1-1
CASIRSGWDTEAFF
TGTGCCAGCATACGTTCGGGGTGGGACACTGAAGCTTTCTTT
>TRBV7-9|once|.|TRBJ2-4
CASSLGTGGPAKNIQYF
TGTGCCAGCAGCCTGGGGACGGGGGGCCCGGCCAAAAACATTCAGTACTTC
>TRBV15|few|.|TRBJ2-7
CATSTGGLGSYEQYF
TGTGCCACCAGCACTGGGGGGTTGGGGTCCTACGAGCAGTACTTC
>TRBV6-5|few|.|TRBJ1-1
CASTLDGNTEAFF
TGTGCCAGCACCTTGGACGGGAACACTGAAGCTTTCTTT
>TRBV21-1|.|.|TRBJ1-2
CASSKGETDGYTF
TGTGCCAGCAGCAAAGGGGAAACAGATGGCTACACCTTC
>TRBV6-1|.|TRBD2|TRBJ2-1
CASSVTSGSYNEQFF
TGTGCCAGCAGTGTGACTAGCGGGAGCTACAATGAGCAGTTCTTC
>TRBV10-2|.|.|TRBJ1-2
CASLRGAGNGYTF
TGCGCCAGCCTTCGGGGAGCAGGGAATGGCTACACCTTC
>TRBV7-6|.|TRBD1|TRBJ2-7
CASSQGPTGTPYEQYF
TGTGCCAGCAGCCAGGGGCCGACAGGGACCCCCTACGAGCAGTACTTC